The TCR beta chain described here comes from a study of cytomegalovirus exposure and HLA in healthy donors. Findings and caveats of the study: Reportedly, HLA-A and HLA-B alleles of most subjects were accurately predicted from TCR beta.

On this clone: The antigen remains unidentified.

PCR was performed using 60 Vbeta and 13 Jbeta primers. The protocol was immunoSEQ multiplex PCR, while the TCRdb copy is restricted to in-frame clones and leaves out a portion. The sample lists 150,000 to 200,000 clones, around 77% occurring once. Trimming took 6 bases from V and 6 from J; bases not matched to a gene: 20. The germline CDR1 and CDR2 sequences are SEHNR and FQNEAQ (reference sequence). The CDR3 runs to 18 residues. This rearrangement joins TRBV7-9 to TRBJ2-4; 7 bases map to TRBD2. This clonotype was sampled from a man aged 50 to 60 in good health and CMV-seropositive. The specimen was PBMCs. CDR3 in amino acids: CASSKPGGSPSRGNIQYF. In nucleotides, the CDR3 is TGTGCCAGCAGTAAACCCGGGGGGTCACCTTCCCGGGGAAACATTCAGTACTTC.